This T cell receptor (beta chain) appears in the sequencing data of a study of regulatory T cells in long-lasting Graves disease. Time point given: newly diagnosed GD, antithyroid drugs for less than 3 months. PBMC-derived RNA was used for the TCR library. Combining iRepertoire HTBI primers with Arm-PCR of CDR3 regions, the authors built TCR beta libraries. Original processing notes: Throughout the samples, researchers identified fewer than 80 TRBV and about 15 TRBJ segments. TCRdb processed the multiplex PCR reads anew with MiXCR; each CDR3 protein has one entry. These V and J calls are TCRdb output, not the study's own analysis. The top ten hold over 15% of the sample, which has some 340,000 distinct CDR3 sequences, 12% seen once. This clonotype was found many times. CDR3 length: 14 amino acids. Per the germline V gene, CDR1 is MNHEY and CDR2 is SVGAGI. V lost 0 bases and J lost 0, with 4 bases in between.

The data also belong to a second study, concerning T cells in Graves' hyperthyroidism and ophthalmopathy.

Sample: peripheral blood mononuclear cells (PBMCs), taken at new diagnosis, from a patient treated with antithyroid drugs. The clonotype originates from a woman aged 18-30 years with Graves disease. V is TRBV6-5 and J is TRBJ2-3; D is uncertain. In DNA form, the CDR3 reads TGTGCCAGCAGTTACTCGGCCAGCACAGATACGCAGTATTTT. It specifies CASSYSASTDTQYF.